The rows below give T cell receptor beta chains drawn from one sample of a study of blood T cell repertoires in COVID-19. Measured with immunoSEQ multiplex PCR; TCRdb has only the in-frame clones, and not every one. This sample carries 150,000 to 200,000 clones, around 82% of them seen once, and the ten largest clones take over 2%. The sample consisted of peripheral blood. The receptor set was obtained from a human donor with acute or convalescent COVID-19. The donor label of this sample is uncertain. Both conserved end residues are part of each CDR3. A D gene is named only where the DNA matches it firmly. Only part of the rows carry a size: once, few, many, or a class if the clone is expanded.

D,size,J,V,DNA,CDR3
-,few,TRBJ1-2,TRBV6-5,TGTGCCAGCAACTCACAGGGCCGGGCGTATGGCTACACCTTC,CASNSQGRAYGYTF
-,-,TRBJ1-6,TRBV5-1,TGCGCCAGCAGCCCGGACGCGGGTAATTCACCCCTCCACTTT,CASSPDAGNSPLHF
-,-,TRBJ2-2,TRBV5-1,TGCGCCAGCAACCCGTTATTAGAGGCCACCGGGGAGCTGTTTTTT,CASNPLLEATGELFF
TRBD2,-,TRBJ2-7,TRBV29-1,TGCAGCGTTGAATTACTAGCGGCTTCCTACGAGCAGTACTTC,CSVELLAASYEQYF
TRBD2,-,TRBJ2-3,TRBV4-2,TGTGCCAGCAGCCAAGATTACCTAGCGGACACAGATACGCAGTATTTT,CASSQDYLADTDTQYF
TRBD1,-,TRBJ2-1,TRBV19,TGTGCCAGTAGTGGGGGACAGGGGAGGTTTACCGATGAGCAGTTCTTC,CASSGGQGRFTDEQFF
-,-,TRBJ2-6,TRBV27,TGTGCCAGCAGTTTATTTTATGGGGCCAACGTCCTGACTTTC,CASSLFYGANVLTF
TRBD2,-,TRBJ2-1,TRBV5-4,TGTGCCAGCAGCTTGGGCCTGGGCGGGGGGGCTCTGGAGCAGTTCTTC,CASSLGLGGGALEQFF
-,-,TRBJ1-4,TRBV28,TGTGCCAGCAGTTTAGGTGGGGCCGCTAATGAAAAACTGTTTTTT,CASSLGGAANEKLFF
-,-,TRBJ2-5,TRBV2,TGTGCCAGCAGTGAATGGCGGGAGACCCAGTACTTC,CASSEWRETQYF
-,-,TRBJ1-1,TRBV19,TGTGCCAGTAGTATATCGACCGGGATAAACACTGAAGCTTTCTTT,CASSISTGINTEAFF
TRBD1,few,TRBJ2-7,TRBV2,TGTGCCAGTGGGGGTTACAGGGGGCTCTACGAGCAGTACTTC,CASGGYRGLYEQYF
TRBD1,-,TRBJ1-2,TRBV19,TGTGCCAGTAGTAACAGGGGCTATGGCTACACCTTC,CASSNRGYGYTF
TRBD1,-,TRBJ2-7,TRBV4-1,TGCGCCAGCAGCCAATGGGACAGAGGCTCCTACGAGCAGTACTTC,CASSQWDRGSYEQYF
TRBD2,few,TRBJ2-1,TRBV5-6,TGTGCCAGCAGCCCGGGGACTAGCGGCTTTAACTGGCAGTTCTTC,CASSPGTSGFNWQFF
-,-,TRBJ1-2,TRBV6-1,TGTGCCAGCAGTGAAGCCTCCGGAGCATTTGGCTACACCTTC,CASSEASGAFGYTF
TRBD2,-,TRBJ2-1,TRBV28,TGTGCCAGCAGCCGACTAGCGGAAAACAATGAGCAGTTCTTC,CASSRLAENNEQFF
TRBD2,-,TRBJ2-4,TRBV5-4,TGTGCCAGCAGCTTGACCAGAGGACTAGCGGGAGTAATGGCCAAAAACATTCAGTACTTC,CASSLTRGLAGVMAKNIQYF
TRBD2,-,TRBJ2-5,TRBV5-1,TGCGCCAGCAGCTTGGGAGGACTAGGTGCTCGAGAGACCCAGTACTTC,CASSLGGLGARETQYF
TRBD1,-,TRBJ1-1,TRBV4-2,TGTGCCAGCAGCCAAGAAGGACAGGGGTTCCATGAAGCTTTCTTT,CASSQEGQGFHEAFF
TRBD1,-,TRBJ1-3,TRBV5-5,TGTGCCAGCAGCTTGGACTCAGGGGGAGGAAACACCATATATTTT,CASSLDSGGGNTIYF
-,once,TRBJ2-7,TRBV7-3,TGTGCCAGCAGCGCAGGGATTGGCTACGAGCAGTACTTC,CASSAGIGYEQYF
TRBD1,-,TRBJ1-1,TRBV28,TGTGCCAGCAGTTTACTGGGACAGGGAAGCACCACTGAAGCTTTCTTT,CASSLLGQGSTTEAFF
-,few,TRBJ1-2,TRBV6-5,TGTGCCAGCAGTCTTTCAGGGGTATACTATGGCTACACCTTC,CASSLSGVYYGYTF
TRBD2,-,TRBJ2-1,TRBV2,TGTGCCAGCAGTGAAGGCAGGGCAGGGAGCGGGGCCGCCTACAATGAGCAGTTCTTC,CASSEGRAGSGAAYNEQFF
-,-,TRBJ1-1,TRBV2,TGTGCCAGCAGTGGGGTTCGGGGCACTGAAGCTTTCTTT,CASSGVRGTEAFF
-,-,TRBJ2-7,TRBV10-2,TGCGCCAGCAGTGAAACAGCCTCCTACGAGCAGTACTTC,CASSETASYEQYF
-,few,TRBJ2-2,TRBV19,TGTGCCAGTAGTCAGGCGGGACTCCCACCCGGGGAGCTGTTTTTT,CASSQAGLPPGELFF
TRBD2,-,TRBJ2-1,TRBV27,TGTGCCAGCAGTTCGATGGCGGGAGGGCCCCCGTTCTTC,CASSSMAGGPPFF
TRBD2,few,TRBJ2-1,TRBV10-3,TGTGCCATCAGTCGAGACAGTTTTTCCCGGGACTACTCTAGGGATGAGCAGTTCTTC,CAISRDSFSRDYSRDEQFF
TRBD1,-,TRBJ1-2,TRBV11-2,TGTGCCAGCAGTTCTCTCCGGGACAGGCCTCTCTATGGCTACACCTTC,CASSSLRDRPLYGYTF
TRBD2,-,TRBJ2-3,TRBV3-1/TRBV3-2,TGTGCCAGCAGCCCCAGTCGGGGGGGAAGCACAGATACGCAGTATTTT,CASSPSRGGSTDTQYF
TRBD1,few,TRBJ1-2,TRBV7-3,TGTGCCAGCAGCTCCCCCGGGACAGGGAATGGCTACACCTTC,CASSSPGTGNGYTF
-,-,TRBJ2-2,TRBV9,TGTGCCAGCAGCGGGGGACTCCCGAGGGGCGGGGAGCTGTTTTTT,CASSGGLPRGGELFF
TRBD1,-,TRBJ1-4,TRBV28,TGTGCCAGCAGTCCGGACAGGGCCCCAACTAATGAAAAACTGTTTTTT,CASSPDRAPTNEKLFF
-,-,TRBJ1-1,TRBV10-1,TGCGCCAGCAGTCTCGACAGGAGAGCTGAAGCTTTCTTT,CASSLDRRAEAFF
TRBD1,once,TRBJ1-3,TRBV2,TGTGCCAGCAGCGAATTACAGGGGTCTGGAAACACCATATATTTT,CASSELQGSGNTIYF
TRBD1,-,TRBJ1-1,TRBV19,TGTGCCAGTAGTGAAGCCGGGACAGGGAACACTGAAGCTTTCTTT,CASSEAGTGNTEAFF
-,few,TRBJ1-1,TRBV28,TGTGCCAGCAGTTTGGCGGGGGCGAATACTGAAGCTTTCTTT,CASSLAGANTEAFF
-,-,TRBJ1-1,TRBV9,TGTGCCAGCAGCGTAGGGGCAGGGGTGAACACTGAAGCTTTCTTT,CASSVGAGVNTEAFF
TRBD2,-,TRBJ2-5,TRBV5-1,TGCGCCAGCAGAGGACTAGCGGGAGTTGAGGAGACCCAGTACTTC,CASRGLAGVEETQYF
TRBD2,-,TRBJ2-3,TRBV7-7,TGTGCTAGCAGCTTGGGGCTAGCGGGGGGGATGGATACGCAGTATTTT,CASSLGLAGGMDTQYF
TRBD2,-,TRBJ2-7,TRBV19,TGTGCCAGTAGTATAGATCTCGGCGGGAGTATACCCGAGCAGTACTTC,CASSIDLGGSIPEQYF